These 6 T cell receptor beta chains share one sample of origin, sequenced in a study of shared clonotypes between healthy human individuals. Generated by immunoSEQ multiplex PCR, the TCRdb table keeps only in-frame clones and is missing some. Of roughly 500,000 clones listed, almost 97% were seen once; the top ten hold approximately 0.062%. Source material: naive CD4+ T cells sorted from blood. Subset meaning: CD45RA+ positively selected. The receptors shown here come from a woman aged 30 to 39 in good health.

The chain carries TRBV11-2 and TRBJ2-5; D uncertain. Germline lookup yields CDR1 SGHAT and CDR2 FQNNGV. V gave up 5 bases and J gave up 7 bases, with 8 bases separating them. The CDR3 has 11 residues. CDR3 DNA: TGTGCCAGCAGCCTCAAAGGGACCCAGTACTTC. Amino acids: CASSLKGTQYF.

V gene TRBV28 combines with J gene TRBJ2-7; no clear D. Trimming pared 3 bases from V and 0 bases from J, leaving 6 bases between. Per the germline V gene, CDR1 is MDHEN and CDR2 is SYDVKM. The CDR3 covers 13 residues. CDR3 protein: CASSFQFSYEQYF. The CDR3 coding sequence is TGTGCCAGCAGTTTTCAGTTCTCCTACGAGCAGTACTTC. The whole variable domain, filled in from reference TRBV28 and TRBJ2-7, reads DVKVTQSSRYLVKRTGEKVFLECVQDMDHENMFWYRQDPGLGLRLIYFSYDVKMKEKGDIPEGYSVSREKKERFSLILESASTNQTSMYLCASSFQFSYEQYFGPGTRLTVT.

This clone was seen a handful of times. The chain combines TRBV27 with TRBJ2-7; D might be TRBD1 or TRBD2, each matching 7 bases. Germline loops: CDR1 MNHEY, CDR2 SMNVEV (reference sequence). The V end lost 6 bases, the J end lost 4 bases, and 19 bases lay between the germline ends. The CDR3 consists of 15 residues. The CDR3 loop reads CASSDRQGGPYEQYF. The CDR3 DNA reads TGTGCCAGCAGCGATCGACAGGGAGGGCCTTACGAGCAGTACTTC.

V usage is TRBV7-9 and J usage is TRBJ2-3, with TRBD2 matching 11 bases. Germline values: CDR1 SEHNR, CDR2 FQNEAQ (reference sequence). This CDR3 has 15 amino acids. V was pared by 8 bases and J by 1 base, with 5 bases of the junction left unmatched. The CDR3 reads CASSSGRRGTDTQYF. In nucleotides, the CDR3 is TGTGCCAGCTCTAGCGGGAGGAGGGGCACAGATACGCAGTATTTT.

As regards this clone: The same CDR3 can be traced to other DNA sequences in this sample. The genes are TRBV28 and TRBJ1-2; D not resolved. The CDR3 is 12 residues long. Germline V gene data show CDR1 as MDHEN and CDR2 as SYDVKM. The V gene lost 3 bases and the J gene lost 6 bases, with 8 bases spanning the gap. This CDR3 is CASSLVGDGYTF. Here the CDR3 DNA reads TGTGCCAGCAGTTTGGTGGGCGATGGCTACACCTTC.

The chain links TRBV5-1 to TRBJ1-4; D possibly corresponds to TRBD1 (6 bases). Germline V lookup: CDR1 SGHRS, CDR2 YFSETQ. CDR3 size: 14 residues. V was cut by 4 bases and J by 5 bases, with 12 bases left in between. CDR3 sequence: CASSATGINEKLFF. Here the CDR3 DNA reads TGCGCCAGCAGCGCGACAGGAATCAATGAAAAACTGTTTTTT.